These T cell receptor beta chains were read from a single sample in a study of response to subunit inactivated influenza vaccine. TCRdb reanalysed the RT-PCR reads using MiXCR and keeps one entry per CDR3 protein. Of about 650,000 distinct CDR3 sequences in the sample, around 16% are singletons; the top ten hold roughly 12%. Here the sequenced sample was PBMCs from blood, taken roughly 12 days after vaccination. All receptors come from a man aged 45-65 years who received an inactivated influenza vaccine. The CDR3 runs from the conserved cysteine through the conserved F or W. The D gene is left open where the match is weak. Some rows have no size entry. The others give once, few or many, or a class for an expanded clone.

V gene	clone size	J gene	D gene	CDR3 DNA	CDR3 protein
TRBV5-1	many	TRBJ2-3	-	TGCGCCAGCAGCTACGATCAGGGGACAGATACGCAGTATTTT	CASSYDQGTDTQYF
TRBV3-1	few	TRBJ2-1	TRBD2	TGTGCCAGCAGCCAAGTTGCTAGCGGGAGCTATGAGCAGTTCTTC	CASSQVASGSYEQFF
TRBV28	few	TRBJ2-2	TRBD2	TGTGCCAGCACTTACCAACTTGGGACTAGCGGGGGGGTACTCCGGGAGCTGTTTTTT	CASTYQLGTSGGVLRELFF
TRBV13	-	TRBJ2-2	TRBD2	TGTGCCAGCAGCCCCCGAGGACTAGCGGGGACGAACACCGGGGAGCTGTTTTTT	CASSPRGLAGTNTGELFF
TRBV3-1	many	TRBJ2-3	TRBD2	TGTGCCAGCACCGGAGCGGGAGAAGCGGCAGATACGCAGTATTTT	CASTGAGEAADTQYF
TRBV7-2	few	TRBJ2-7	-	TGTGCCAGCAGCTTACGCGGCGGCACAGGGTCCTACGAGCAGTACTTC	CASSLRGGTGSYEQYF
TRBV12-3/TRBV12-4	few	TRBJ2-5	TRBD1	TGTGCCAGCAGTGGAAACAGGGGTCAGACCCAGTACTTC	CASSGNRGQTQYF
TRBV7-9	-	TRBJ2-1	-	TGTGCCAGCAGCTTAGAGCCCTTAGACGATGAGCAGTTCTTC	CASSLEPLDDEQFF
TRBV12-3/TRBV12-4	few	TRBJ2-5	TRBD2	TGTGCCAGCAGATTAGCGGGGGGAGAGACCCAGTACTTC	CASRLAGGETQYF
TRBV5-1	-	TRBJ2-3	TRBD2	TGCGCCAGCAGCTTGGGGACTAGCCTTAAGGATACGCAGTATTTT	CASSLGTSLKDTQYF
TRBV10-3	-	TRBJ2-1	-	TGTGCCACCCGAGGGGCCGGAGTTCGGAATGAGCAGTTCTTC	CATRGAGVRNEQFF
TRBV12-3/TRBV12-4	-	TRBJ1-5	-	TGTGCCAGCAGCGCACGACGCCCTGGGGGCAATCAGCCCCAGCATTTT	CASSARRPGGNQPQHF
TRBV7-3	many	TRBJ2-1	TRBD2	TGTGCCAGCAGCATAACCGGGACTAGCGACAATGAGCAGTTCTTC	CASSITGTSDNEQFF
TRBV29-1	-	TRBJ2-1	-	TGCAGCGTCGCCAGACTAGGGGAAGGTGATGAGCAGTTCTTC	CSVARLGEGDEQFF
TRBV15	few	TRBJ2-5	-	TGTGCCACCAGCACGGGGCCGGGGGCAGGGTGGGACCAAGAGACCCAGTACTTC	CATSTGPGAGWDQETQYF
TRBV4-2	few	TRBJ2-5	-	TGTGCCAGCAGCCAGGCACTCGGTGGGGAGACCCAGTACTTC	CASSQALGGETQYF
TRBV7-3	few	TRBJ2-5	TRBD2	TGTGCCAGCAGCGTCGGGACTAGCGGGAGGGAGACCCAGTACTTC	CASSVGTSGRETQYF
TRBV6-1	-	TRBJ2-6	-	TGTGCCAGCATCAGGGAATCTGGGGCCAACGTCCTGACTTTC	CASIRESGANVLTF
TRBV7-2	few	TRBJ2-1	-	TGTGCCAGCAGCTGGGGGGTGGGGAGGCATGAGCAGTTCTTC	CASSWGVGRHEQFF
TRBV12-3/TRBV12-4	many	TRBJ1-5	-	TGTGCCAGCAGCTTTAGCAATCAGCCCCAGCATTTT	CASSFSNQPQHF
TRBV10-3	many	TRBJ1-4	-	TGTGCCATCAGTGCTGGAGAAAAACTGTTTTTT	CAISAGEKLFF
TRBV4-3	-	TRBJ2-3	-	TGCGCCAGCAGCCAAGATACAGCAGCAGATACGCAGTATTTT	CASSQDTAADTQYF
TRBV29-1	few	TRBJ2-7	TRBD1	TGCAGCGTTGAAAATCCAGGGGGCTACGAGCAGTACTTC	CSVENPGGYEQYF
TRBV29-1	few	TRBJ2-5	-	TGCAGCGCCCAGACTAGATGGGAGACCCAGTACTTC	CSAQTRWETQYF
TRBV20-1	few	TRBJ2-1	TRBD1	TGCAGTGCTAGACGACAGGGACAGACTAATGAGCAGTTCTTC	CSARRQGQTNEQFF
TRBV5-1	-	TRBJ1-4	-	TGCGCCAGCAGCCCGGGCCCTGGGGAAAAACTGTTTTTT	CASSPGPGEKLFF
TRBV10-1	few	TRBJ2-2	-	TGCGCCAGCAGTCTCGGGGCGCCCGGGGAGCTGTTTTTT	CASSLGAPGELFF
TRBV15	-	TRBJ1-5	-	TGTGCCACCAGCAGGGATGACAATCAGCCCCAGCATTTT	CATSRDDNQPQHF
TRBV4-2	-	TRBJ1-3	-	TGTGCCAGCAGGGACTCCCCTGGAAACACCATATATTTT	CASRDSPGNTIYF
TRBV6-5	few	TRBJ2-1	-	TGTGCCAGCAGTTACTCGATTGGTAGAAGCAATGAGCAGTTCTTC	CASSYSIGRSNEQFF
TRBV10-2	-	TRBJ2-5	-	TGCGCCAGCAGTGAGTCCCAGGAAGAGACCCAGTACTTC	CASSESQEETQYF
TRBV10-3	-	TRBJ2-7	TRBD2	TGTGCCATCCAGAATCGGGAGGGAACCTACGAGCAGTACTTC	CAIQNREGTYEQYF
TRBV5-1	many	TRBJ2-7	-	TGCGCCAGCAGCTTGGCTCGGGACTACGAGCAGTACTTC	CASSLARDYEQYF
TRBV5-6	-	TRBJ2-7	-	TGTGCCAGCAGCCCGGAATGGGGGGATGAGCAGTACTTC	CASSPEWGDEQYF
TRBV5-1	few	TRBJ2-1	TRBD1	TGCGCCAGCAGCTGGGACAGTTGGAATGAGCAGTTCTTC	CASSWDSWNEQFF
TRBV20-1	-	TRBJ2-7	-	TGCAGTGCTAGAGATCCAGGCGGGGCCTACGAGCAGTACTTC	CSARDPGGAYEQYF
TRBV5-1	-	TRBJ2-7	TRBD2	TGCGCCAGCAGCTTCCTTAGCGGGGGTCGCTCCTACGAGCAGTACTTC	CASSFLSGGRSYEQYF